This T cell receptor beta chain was obtained from a study of molecular identifiers for immune sequencing clone quantification. Study-wide findings and caveats: Effector cells had over 98% of their molecules in clones above 20 RNA copies, while naive cells had under 1%.

The CD8+CD4-CCR7+CD45RA+ phenotype defined the sorted naive CD8 T cells. The authors built bulk TCR libraries by previously described methods with listed TCR primers. TCRdb itself ran the PCR reads through MiXCR, one entry per CDR3 protein. This table has tens of thousands of distinct CDR3 sequences, 24% appearing once. Concerning this clonotype itself: Its target is not known.

V gave up 6 bases and J gave up 1 base, with 6 bases separating them. The CDR3 has 12 amino acids. The sequence derives from a human donor in good health. Some libraries in this study had Jurkat cell RNA spiked in. Sequences were obtained from naive CD8+ T cells from blood, with Jurkat cell RNA spiked in. This sample's subset: FACS-sorted CD8+CD4-CCR7+CD45RA+ naive T cells. This chain uses TRBV12-3 or TRBV12-4 with TRBJ1-1; D is undetermined. CDR3 sequence reads: CASRGWNTEAFF. DNA for the CDR3: TGTGCCAGCAGAGGCTGGAACACTGAAGCTTTCTTT.